The following is a T cell receptor (beta chain) sequence with its context. This clone was recorded only once. It has no known antigen specificity. Per-base qualities were not stored, and no clone one base away is much larger. TCRbeta CDR3 regions were amplified from genomic DNA by means of the immunoSEQ Assay, a bias-controlled multiplex PCR. On the authors' methods: The number of nucleated cells in each sample was estimated from the amplification of reference gene primers within the assay. To quantify the absolute abundance of each unique TCRbeta CDR3 rearrangement, sequence reads were collapsed and filtered. For each sample, productive Simpson clonality was calculated as the square root of Simpson's diversity index across productive rearrangements. TCRdb provides this immuneACCESS table in a form limited to in-frame rearrangements. Some clones are lacking; in checked studies, under half of them reflect an unresolved V gene, and why the rest are absent is not known. That table supplies the V and J calls and clone size; D and trimming were determined from the DNA. The sample has 300,000 to 400,000 clones on record, 87% of them singletons. Jointly, the top ten make up roughly 6% of the sample.

At one collaborating source in Seattle, patients were enrolled during active infection and were followed longitudinally through the course of disease. The collaborating institutions used their own protocols to collect whole blood in K2EDTA tubes. For TCRbeta analysis, collaborators shipped samples as frozen whole blood, isolated PBMCs, or DNA extracted from either of those sample types. The data belong to a study of blood T cell repertoires in COVID-19 (dated by TCRdb to 2020 to 2021). Background on the whole study: Collaborator samples came from the United States, Italy and Spain and covered acute and convalescent phases of COVID-19. The prospective study material was composed of cDNA or gDNA derived from T cells, B-cell-depleted T cells, or PBMCs. Subjects who had been exposed to COVID-19, were actively infected with it, or had recovered from it provided the deeply sampled blood TCRbeta repertoires that made up the dataset. The repertoires were released in a freely available public database intended as a resource for research on the immune response to SARS-CoV-2. Samples came from the ongoing ImmuneRACE study (first 160 participants) plus 1,254 subjects from 6 global collaborators. A de-identified subject ID, COVID-19 status, age in years and sex were almost always included in the sample metadata. Where available, HLA class I and class II types were taken from metadata supplied by the sample provider and were not determined by assay-based typing. What the study reported, not specific to this receptor: The amount of clinical and demographic metadata varied by source and participant and was provided uncurated.

CDR3 length: 15 amino acids, cysteine to phenylalanine. The read is trimmed to its CDR3 DNA, 45 bases read in frame from base 1. Relative to germline, V is missing 3 bases and J is missing 3 bases, with 5 bases of the junction outside any gene match. The germline V gene (reference sequence) gives CDR1 as LNHDA and CDR2 as SQIVND. This clonotype was obtained from a woman aged 45-60 years with COVID-19, enrolled during active disease. The chain couples TRBV19 to TRBJ1-5, with 7 middle bases fitting TRBD1. The sequenced sample consisted of peripheral blood. The DNA reads TGTGCCAGTAGTATGTGGGGACAGAACAATCAGCCCCAGCATTTT. This codes for CASSMWGQNNQPQHF.